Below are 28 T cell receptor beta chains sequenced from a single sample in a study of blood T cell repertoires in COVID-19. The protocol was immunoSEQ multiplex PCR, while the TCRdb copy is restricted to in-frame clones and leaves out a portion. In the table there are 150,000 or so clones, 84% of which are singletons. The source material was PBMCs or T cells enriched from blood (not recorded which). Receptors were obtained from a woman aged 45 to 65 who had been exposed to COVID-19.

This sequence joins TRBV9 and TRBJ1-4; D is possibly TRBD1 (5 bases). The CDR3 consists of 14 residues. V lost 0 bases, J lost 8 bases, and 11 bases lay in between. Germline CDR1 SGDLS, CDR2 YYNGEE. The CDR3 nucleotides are TGTGCCAGCAGCGTAGGTCAGGGTCAGGAAAAACTGTTTTTT. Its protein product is CASSVGQGQEKLFF.

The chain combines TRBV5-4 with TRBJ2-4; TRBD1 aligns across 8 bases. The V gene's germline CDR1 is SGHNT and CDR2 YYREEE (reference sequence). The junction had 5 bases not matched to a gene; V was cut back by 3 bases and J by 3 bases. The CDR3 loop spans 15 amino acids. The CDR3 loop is CASSSGQGDKNIQYF. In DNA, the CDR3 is TGTGCCAGCAGCTCCGGACAGGGAGACAAAAACATTCAGTACTTC.

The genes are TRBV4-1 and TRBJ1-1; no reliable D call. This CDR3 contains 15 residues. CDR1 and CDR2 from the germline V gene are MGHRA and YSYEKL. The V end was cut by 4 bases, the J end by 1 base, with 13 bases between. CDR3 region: CASSPRERPNTEAFF. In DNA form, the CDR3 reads TGCGCCAGCAGCCCGAGGGAACGGCCGAACACTGAAGCTTTCTTT.

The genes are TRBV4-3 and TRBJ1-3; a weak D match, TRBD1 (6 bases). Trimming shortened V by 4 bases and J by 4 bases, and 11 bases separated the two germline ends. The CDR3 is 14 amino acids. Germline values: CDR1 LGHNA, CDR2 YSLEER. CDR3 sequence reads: CASSPTGWGNTIYF. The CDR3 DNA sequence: TGCGCCAGCAGCCCAACAGGGTGGGGAAACACCATATATTTT.

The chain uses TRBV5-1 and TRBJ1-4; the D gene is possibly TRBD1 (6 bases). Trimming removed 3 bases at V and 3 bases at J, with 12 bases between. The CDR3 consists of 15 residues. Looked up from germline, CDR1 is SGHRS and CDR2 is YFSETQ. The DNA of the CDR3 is TGCGCCAGCAGCTCGGCGACAGGCTCTAATGAAAAACTGTTTTTT. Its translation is CASSSATGSNEKLFF. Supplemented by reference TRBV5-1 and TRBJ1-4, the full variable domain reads KAGVTQTPRYLIKTRGQQVTLSCSPISGHRSVSWYQQTPGQGLQFLFEYFSETQRNKGNFPGRFSGRQFSNSRSEMNVSTLELGDSALYLCASSSATGSNEKLFFGSGTQLSVL.

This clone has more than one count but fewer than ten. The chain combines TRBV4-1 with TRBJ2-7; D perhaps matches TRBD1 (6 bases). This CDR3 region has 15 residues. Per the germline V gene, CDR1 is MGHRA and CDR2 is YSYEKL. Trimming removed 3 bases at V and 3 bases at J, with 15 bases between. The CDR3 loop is CASSHLIGGDYEQYF. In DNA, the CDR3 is TGCGCCAGCAGCCACCTCATTGGGGGCGACTACGAGCAGTACTTC.

In nucleotides, the CDR3 is TGTGCCAGCAGTTGGACTAGCGGGTCTTACACAGATACGCAGTATTTT. Protein: CASSWTSGSYTDTQYF. V and J are TRBV27 and TRBJ2-3; TRBD2 matches 11 bases. Germline CDR1 reads MNHEY; CDR2 reads SMNVEV (reference sequence). This CDR3 comprises 16 residues. V lost 4 bases and J lost 2; bases outside the gene matches: 5.

The CDR3 nucleotides are TGTGCCAGCATCCGGGACTCCCCCAGATACGAGCAGTACTTC. Its translation: CASIRDSPRYEQYF. The chain links TRBV6-5 to TRBJ2-7, with a tentative D call TRBD2 (6 bases). Germline CDR1 MNHEY, CDR2 SVGAGI. V was clipped by 7 bases and J by 4 bases, with 17 bases between them. The CDR3 extends over 14 amino acids.

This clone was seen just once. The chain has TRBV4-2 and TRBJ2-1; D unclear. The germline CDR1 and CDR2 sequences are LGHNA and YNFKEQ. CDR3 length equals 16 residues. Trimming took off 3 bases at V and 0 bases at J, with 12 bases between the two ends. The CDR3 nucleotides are TGTGCCAGCAGCCAGGGTCTTCGGAGCTCCTACAATGAGCAGTTCTTC. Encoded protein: CASSQGLRSSYNEQFF.

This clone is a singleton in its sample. The CDR3 DNA is TGTGCCAGCTCACCACCGAGACAGACCTTCCGCGACACCTTC. Protein product: CASSPPRQTFRDTF. The chain recombines TRBV18 with TRBJ1-2; D is perhaps TRBD1 (5 bases). Germline values: CDR1 KGHSH, CDR2 LQKENI. Trimming left V 0 bases short and J 12 bases short, with 17 bases between. The CDR3 has 14 residues.

In DNA form, the CDR3 reads TGTGCCTGGGAAAAGACAGGTAATGAGCAGTTCTTC. Its translation is CAWEKTGNEQFF. The V gene is TRBV30, the J gene TRBJ2-1; weak D call: TRBD1 (6 bases). V was clipped by 5 bases and J by 7 bases, with 12 bases between them. The CDR3 loop spans 12 amino acids. Germline lookup yields CDR1 GTSNPN and CDR2 SVGIG (reference sequence).

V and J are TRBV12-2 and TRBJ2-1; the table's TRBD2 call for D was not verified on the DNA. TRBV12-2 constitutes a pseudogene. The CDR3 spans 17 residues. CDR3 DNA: TGTGCAAGTCGCTTAGCGGTGACTAGCGGGGGATACAATGAGCAGTTCTTC. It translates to CASRLAVTSGGYNEQFF.

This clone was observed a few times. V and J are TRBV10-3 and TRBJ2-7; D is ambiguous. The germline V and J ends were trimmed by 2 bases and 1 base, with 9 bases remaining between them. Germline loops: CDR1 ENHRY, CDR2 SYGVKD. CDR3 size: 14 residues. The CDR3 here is CAISEGPPSYEQYF. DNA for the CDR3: TGTGCCATCAGTGAGGGGCCTCCATCCTACGAGCAGTACTTC.

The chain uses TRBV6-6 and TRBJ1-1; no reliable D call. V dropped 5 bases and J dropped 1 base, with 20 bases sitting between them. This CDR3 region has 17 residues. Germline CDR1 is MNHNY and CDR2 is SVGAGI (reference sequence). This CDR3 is CASSRPQVVGGNTEAFF. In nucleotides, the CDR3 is TGTGCCAGCAGTCGTCCCCAGGTAGTCGGAGGGAACACTGAAGCTTTCTTT.

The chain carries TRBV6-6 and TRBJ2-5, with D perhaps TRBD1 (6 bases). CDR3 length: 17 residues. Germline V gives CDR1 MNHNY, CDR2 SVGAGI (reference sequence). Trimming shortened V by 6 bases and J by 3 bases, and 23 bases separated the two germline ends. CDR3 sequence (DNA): TGTGCCAGCAGGCGATTCGCTGGACAGATCTCCAAAGAGACCCAGTACTTC. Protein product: CASRRFAGQISKETQYF.

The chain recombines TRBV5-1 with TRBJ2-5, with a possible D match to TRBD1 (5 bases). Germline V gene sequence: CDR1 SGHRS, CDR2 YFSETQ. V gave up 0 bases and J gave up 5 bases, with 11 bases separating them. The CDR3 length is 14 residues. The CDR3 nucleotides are TGCGCCAGCAGCTTGGCAGGGTCTGAGGAGACCCAGTACTTC. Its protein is CASSLAGSEETQYF. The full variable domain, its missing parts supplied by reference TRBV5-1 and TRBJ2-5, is KAGVTQTPRYLIKTRGQQVTLSCSPISGHRSVSWYQQTPGQGLQFLFEYFSETQRNKGNFPGRFSGRQFSNSRSEMNVSTLELGDSALYLCASSLAGSEETQYFGPGTRLLVL.

The CDR3 is CASSSSGYPSHEQFF. The CDR3 region has the DNA TGCGCCAGCAGTTCTAGCGGGTACCCCTCGCATGAGCAGTTCTTC. The chain uses TRBV10-1 and TRBJ2-1, with 8 bases aligning to TRBD2. This CDR3 is 15 amino acids long. The germline V gene has CDR1 WNHNN and CDR2 SYGVQD (reference sequence). Germline trimming cut 5 bases from V and 8 bases from J; bases unmatched to any gene: 11.

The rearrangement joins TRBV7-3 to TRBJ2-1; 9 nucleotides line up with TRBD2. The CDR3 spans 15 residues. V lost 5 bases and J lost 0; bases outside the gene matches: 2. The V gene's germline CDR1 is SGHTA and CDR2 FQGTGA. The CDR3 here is CASSRSGGSYNEQFF. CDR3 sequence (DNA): TGTGCCAGCAGCCGTAGCGGGGGCTCCTACAATGAGCAGTTCTTC.

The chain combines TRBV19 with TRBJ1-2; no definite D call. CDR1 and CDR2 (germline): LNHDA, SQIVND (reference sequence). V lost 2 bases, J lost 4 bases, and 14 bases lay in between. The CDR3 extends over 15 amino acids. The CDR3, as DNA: TGTGCCAGTAGTATATGGCCCCCTGATATCTATGGCTACACCTTC. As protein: CASSIWPPDIYGYTF.

CDR3 amino acids: CASSPGLSTDTQYF. The CDR3 nucleotides are TGTGCCAGCAGCCCCGGACTATCCACAGATACGCAGTATTTT. The gene calls are TRBV7-6 and TRBJ2-3, with a possible D match to TRBD2 (6 bases). Germline-derived CDR1 and CDR2 are SGHVS and FNYEAQ. The CDR3 is 14 amino acids. Trimming took off 5 bases at V and 2 bases at J, with 11 bases between the two ends.

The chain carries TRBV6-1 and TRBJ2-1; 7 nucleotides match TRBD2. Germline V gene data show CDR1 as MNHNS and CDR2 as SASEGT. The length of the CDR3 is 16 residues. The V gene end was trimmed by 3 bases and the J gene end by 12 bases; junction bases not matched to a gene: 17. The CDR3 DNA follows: TGTGCCAGCAGTGACGGGACTACCATACGCTGGCAGGTGCAGTTCTTC. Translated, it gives CASSDGTTIRWQVQFF.

CDR3 region: CASSLGQVVGTQYF. CDR3 nucleotides: TGTGCCAGCAGCTTGGGCCAGGTGGTGGGGACCCAGTACTTC. This chain links TRBV7-8 with TRBJ2-5; D not certain. V was pared by 3 bases and J by 7 bases, with 15 bases between. Germline CDR1 is SGHVS and CDR2 is FQNEAQ. The CDR3 extends over 14 amino acids.

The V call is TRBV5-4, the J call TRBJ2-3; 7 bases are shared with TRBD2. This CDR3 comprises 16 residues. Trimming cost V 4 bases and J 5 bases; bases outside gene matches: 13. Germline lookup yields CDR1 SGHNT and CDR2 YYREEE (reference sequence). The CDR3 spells CASSPGGYERLDTQYF. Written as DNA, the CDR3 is TGTGCCAGCAGCCCGGGGGGATACGAGCGTCTAGATACGCAGTATTTT. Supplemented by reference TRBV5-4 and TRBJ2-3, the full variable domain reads ETGVTQSPTHLIKTRGQQVTLRCSSQSGHNTVSWYQQALGQGPQFIFQYYREEENGRGNFPPRFSGLQFPNYSSELNVNALELDDSALYLCASSPGGYERLDTQYFGPGTRLTVL.

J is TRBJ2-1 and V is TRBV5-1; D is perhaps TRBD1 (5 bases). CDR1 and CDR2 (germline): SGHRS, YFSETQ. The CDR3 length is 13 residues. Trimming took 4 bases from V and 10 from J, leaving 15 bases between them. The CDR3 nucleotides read TGCGCCAGCAGCCCAGACAGCCCCGGGGAGCAGTTCTTC. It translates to CASSPDSPGEQFF.

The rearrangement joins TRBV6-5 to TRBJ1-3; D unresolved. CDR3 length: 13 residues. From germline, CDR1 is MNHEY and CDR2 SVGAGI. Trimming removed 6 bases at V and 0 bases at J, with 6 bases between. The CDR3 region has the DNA TGTGCCAGCAGCGTATCCTCTGGAAACACCATATATTTT. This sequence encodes CASSVSSGNTIYF.

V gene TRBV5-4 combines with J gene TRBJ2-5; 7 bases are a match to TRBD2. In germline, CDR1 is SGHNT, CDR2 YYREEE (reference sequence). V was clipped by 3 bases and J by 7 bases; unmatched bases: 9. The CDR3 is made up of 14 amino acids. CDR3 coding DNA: TGTGCCAGCAGCTCTCCCGGGGGGTCGGGGACCCAGTACTTC. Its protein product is CASSSPGGSGTQYF. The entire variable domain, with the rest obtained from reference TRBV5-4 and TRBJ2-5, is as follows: ETGVTQSPTHLIKTRGQQVTLRCSSQSGHNTVSWYQQALGQGPQFIFQYYREEENGRGNFPPRFSGLQFPNYSSELNVNALELDDSALYLCASSSPGGSGTQYFGPGTRLLVL.

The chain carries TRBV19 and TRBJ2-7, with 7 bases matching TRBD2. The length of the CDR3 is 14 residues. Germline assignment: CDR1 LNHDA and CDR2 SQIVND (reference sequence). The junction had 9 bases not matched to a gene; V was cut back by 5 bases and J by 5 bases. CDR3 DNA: TGTGCCAGTAGTCCTAAGCGGGGCCGGAACGAGCAGTACTTC. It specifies CASSPKRGRNEQYF.

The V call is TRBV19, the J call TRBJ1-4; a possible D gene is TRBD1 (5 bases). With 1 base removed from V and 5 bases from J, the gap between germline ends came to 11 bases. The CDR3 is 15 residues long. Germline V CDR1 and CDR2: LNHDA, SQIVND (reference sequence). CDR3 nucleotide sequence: TGTGCCAGTAGTATAGTGGGGCAGGGAAATGAAAAACTGTTTTTT. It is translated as CASSIVGQGNEKLFF.